This entry features one T cell receptor beta chain sequence. The sample originates from a study of blood T cell repertoires in COVID-19. CDR1 is LNHDA, CDR2 SQIVND, per germline (reference sequence). Between the trimmed V and J ends, which lost 9 bases and 1 base, there was a span of 14 bases. This CDR3 region has 14 residues. TCRdb's table, derived via immunoSEQ multiplex PCR, lists solely in-frame clones and lacks some. The table has some 150,000 clones, 65% to 80% seen once. This TCR came from a man in his 60s with acute or convalescent COVID-19. This chain joins TRBV19 and TRBJ2-3; the D gene is possibly TRBD2 (5 bases). Sequences were obtained from peripheral blood. The CDR3 reads CASASGEGTDTQYF. CDR3 in DNA: TGTGCCAGCGCAAGCGGAGAGGGCACAGATACGCAGTATTTT.